This TCR beta chain stems from a study of blood T cell repertoires in COVID-19. Study-wide background: Samples came from the United States, Italy and Spain, spanning acute and convalescent COVID-19. The analysed material was cDNA or gDNA that came from T cells, B-cell-depleted T cells, or PBMCs.

The CDR3 runs 17 residues. Trimming left V 4 bases short and J 3 bases short, with 22 bases between. The germline gives CDR1 LGHDT, CDR2 YNNKEL (reference sequence). Original handling: Counts of nucleated cells, estimated from reference gene primer amplification, were obtained. TCRdb's table, derived via immunoSEQ multiplex PCR, lists solely in-frame clones and lacks some. D and trimming come from the DNA, and the V and J calls and clone size come from that table. The table lists 85,000 to 90,000 clones, approximately 87% of them singletons. Specimen: peripheral blood. This TCR was recovered from a human donor in a cohort sampled during active COVID-19. The rearrangement joins TRBV3-1 (or the pseudogene TRBV3-2) to TRBJ2-7, with D possibly TRBD1 on 6 matching bases. In DNA, the CDR3 is TGTGCCAGCAGCCTAAGCCTCCTACAGGGATTGGACTACGAGCAGTACTTC. It yields the protein CASSLSLLQGLDYEQYF.